This passage covers 13 T cell receptor beta chains from one sample sequenced in a study of blood T cell repertoires in COVID-19. TCRdb's copy holds only in-frame clones and misses some; the assay was immunoSEQ multiplex PCR. The table shows tens of thousands of clones, with 81% occurring only once. Source material: peripheral blood. The source is a man older than 75 with acute or convalescent COVID-19.

This sequence joins TRBV28 and TRBJ2-3, with 11 bases identical to TRBD1. Per germline, CDR1 MDHEN and CDR2 SYDVKM. The CDR3 length is 16 residues. Trimming took 6 bases from V and 4 from J; bases not matched to a gene: 9. CDR3 in amino acids: CASRPRTGGEADTQYF. Written as DNA, the CDR3 is TGTGCCAGCAGACCTAGGACAGGGGGCGAGGCAGATACGCAGTATTTT. Full variable domain (rest looked up from reference TRBV28 and TRBJ2-3): DVKVTQSSRYLVKRTGEKVFLECVQDMDHENMFWYRQDPGLGLRLIYFSYDVKMKEKGDIPEGYSVSREKKERFSLILESASTNQTSMYLCASRPRTGGEADTQYFGPGTRLTVL.

In regard to this clone: One junction end does not reproduce the germline sequence, and a read error may be involved. The CDR3 loop is CASSLGLRDGTEAFF. The CDR3 DNA sequence: TGCGCCAGCAGTTTGGGCCTGAGGGATGGCACTGAAGCTTTCTTT. The chain combines TRBV5-1 with TRBJ1-1; D is uncertain. This CDR3 has 15 residues. Germline CDR1 and CDR2: SGHRS and YFSETQ.

The chain combines TRBV7-9 with TRBJ2-7; 12 nucleotides agree with TRBD1. The V gene end was trimmed by 5 bases and the J gene end by 1 base; junction bases not matched to a gene: 6. The CDR3 runs to 16 residues. Germline V gives CDR1 SEHNR, CDR2 FQNEAQ (reference sequence). The CDR3 loop is CASSPGTGGPSYEQYF. CDR3 coding DNA: TGTGCCAGCAGCCCAGGGACAGGGGGCCCATCCTACGAGCAGTACTTC.

The chain uses TRBV28 and TRBJ2-1; 7 bases are shared with TRBD1. CDR1 and CDR2 from the germline V gene are MDHEN and SYDVKM. The CDR3 covers 12 residues. J gave up 14 bases and V 2 bases, and 6 bases lay outside the gene matches. The CDR3 DNA follows: TGTGCCAGCAGTTTACGGACAGGAGGCAAGTTCTTC. It yields the protein CASSLRTGGKFF. The whole variable domain, filled in from reference TRBV28 and TRBJ2-1, reads DVKVTQSSRYLVKRTGEKVFLECVQDMDHENMFWYRQDPGLGLRLIYFSYDVKMKEKGDIPEGYSVSREKKERFSLILESASTNQTSMYLCASSLRTGGKFFGPGTRLTVL.

The J gene is TRBJ2-1, the V gene TRBV11-2; 10 bases agree with TRBD2. The junction had 6 bases not matched to a gene; V was cut back by 1 base and J by 3 bases. The CDR3 has 17 residues. Germline lookup yields CDR1 SGHAT and CDR2 FQNNGV. This CDR3 reads CASSLVASGRYYNEQFF. CDR3 bases: TGTGCCAGCAGCTTAGTAGCTAGCGGGAGATACTACAATGAGCAGTTCTTC.

The chain couples TRBV20-1 to TRBJ2-1; D is ambiguous. CDR1 and CDR2 (germline): DFQATT, SNEGSKA (reference sequence). CDR3 length: 11 residues. The V gene lost 2 bases and the J gene lost 8 bases, with 7 bases spanning the gap. CDR3 loop: CSARNLYEQFF. As DNA, the CDR3 is TGCAGTGCTAGAAACTTATATGAGCAGTTCTTC.

The CDR3 nucleotides read TGTGCCAGCAGCCAAGATAAGGTACTGGGACTAGCGGGCCTCAGCTCCTACGAGCAGTACTTC. It specifies CASSQDKVLGLAGLSSYEQYF. The V gene is TRBV3-1 (or the pseudogene TRBV3-2), the J gene TRBJ2-7; 12 nucleotides agree with TRBD2. CDR3 length: 21 residues. CDR1 LGHDT and CDR2 YNNKEL come from the germline V gene (reference sequence). Trimming at V came to 0 bases and at J to 0 bases, leaving 15 bases not matched to a gene.

V usage is TRBV12-3 or TRBV12-4 and J usage is TRBJ1-5; D perhaps matches TRBD1 (6 bases). The CDR3 loop spans 13 amino acids. V lost 5 bases and J lost 5, with 10 bases in between. CDR3 sequence: CASSKQGHQPQHF. DNA for the CDR3: TGTGCCAGCAGTAAACAGGGACATCAGCCCCAGCATTTT.

The chain is built from TRBV18 and TRBJ1-4, with 7 bases that match TRBD1. The J segment lost 6 bases and the V segment lost 0 bases, leaving 7 bases of the junction unmatched. This CDR3 contains 16 residues. The V gene's germline CDR1 is KGHSH and CDR2 LQKENI. The CDR3 protein is CASSPPGQRRDEKLFF. The DNA for the CDR3 is TGTGCCAGCTCACCACCGGGACAGCGAAGAGATGAAAAACTGTTTTTT.

The genes are TRBV5-1 and TRBJ2-7; the D gene is possibly TRBD1 (7 bases). Trimming took off 0 bases at V and 5 bases at J, with 15 bases between the two ends. This CDR3 is built from 15 residues. The germline V gene has CDR1 SGHRS and CDR2 YFSETQ. The CDR3 region is CASSLGSGGRDEQYF. The CDR3 bases are TGCGCCAGCAGCTTGGGCTCAGGGGGGCGGGACGAGCAGTACTTC.

The gene calls are TRBV5-1 and TRBJ2-1; 8 bases are a match to TRBD1. CDR1 SGHRS and CDR2 YFSETQ come from the germline V gene. This CDR3 region has 15 residues. The V segment lost 4 bases and the J segment 1 base; nucleotides outside the gene matches: 4. The CDR3 DNA follows: TGCGCCAGCAGCGGAGGACAGGGTTCCTACAATGAGCAGTTCTTC. The encoded protein is CASSGGQGSYNEQFF.

The sample holds a few counts of this clone. V and J are TRBV6-6 and TRBJ2-5, with 10 bases matching TRBD1. V shed 5 bases and J 1 base; nucleotides not matched to a gene: 4. Per germline, CDR1 MNHNY and CDR2 SVGAGI (reference sequence). The CDR3 sequence is 15 residues long. The CDR3 DNA sequence: TGTGCCAGCAGTGCCGGGACAGGGGCCCAAGAGACCCAGTACTTC. Its protein product is CASSAGTGAQETQYF.

The rearrangement joins TRBV6-1 to TRBJ2-3, with 8 bases aligning to TRBD1. CDR1 and CDR2 from the germline V gene are MNHNS and SASEGT. V gave up 3 bases and J gave up 3 bases; unmatched junction bases: 11. The CDR3 spans 17 residues. This CDR3 is CASSDFWGRGLTDTQYF. The CDR3, as DNA: TGTGCCAGCAGTGATTTTTGGGGCAGGGGGCTGACAGATACGCAGTATTTT.